The TCR beta chain described here comes from a study of blood T cells in healthy people across ages (dated by TCRdb to 2014 to 2015). Describing the broader study: Template switching captured roughly one uniquely barcoded TCR beta cDNA molecule per two T cells in model experiments. To track age-related changes in TCR beta repertoire diversity, the study relied on deep sequencing normalized with unique cDNA molecular identifiers. The donors were divided into four age groups: young (average around 15 years), middle-aged (approximately 41), aged (around 59) and long-lived (about 90). Donors of different ages were randomly distributed across sequencing lanes to avoid experimental bias. The study analyzed two additional independent replicas of 1 million unique cDNA reads from the same blood draw for two donors, one aged 18 to 30 and one aged 80 or older.

The paper's findings and limits, for the study overall: Because the CMV infection status of the donors was unknown, age-related changes in expanded clonotypes may potentially have been confounded. Estimates of total diversity based on one million sequenced T cells were considered lower bounds and underestimates. There was a strong correlation between observed TCR beta diversity and the percentage of naive T cells measured by flow cytometry. Because profiling used bulk unsorted PBMCs, naive and antigen-experienced compartments could not be compared conclusively. The long-lived group showed more naive CD4+ T cells, fewer expanded clones and increased TCR diversity than the aged group, suggesting age selection. Observed TCR beta diversity per million T cells fell roughly linearly with age, and a significant reduction was already apparent by age approximately 41.

The donors were 40 or so Caucasian individuals from Russia, aged roughly 6 to 100 years, who were systemically healthy. Each donor gave 8 to 10 milliliters of peripheral blood, drawn into EDTA-treated Vacutainer tubes. Ficoll-Paque density-gradient centrifugation was used to isolate PBMCs, with at least 7 million obtained per sample. Trizol reagent was used to extract total RNA from PBMCs, with at least 6 micrograms per sample. For every donor, flow cytometry on a PBMC aliquot measured the percentage of naive CD45RAhigh/CD27high T cells. Between the V and J ends, shortened by 10 bases and 4 bases respectively, the junction contains 16 bases. From cysteine to phenylalanine, the CDR3 is 13 amino acids long. The retained sequence is limited to the CDR3, 39 bases, with the frame set at the first base. The germline V gene yields MNHEY for CDR1 and SVGAGI for CDR2. Comments on this clonotype: Its antigen remains unidentified. No base quality information exists; no much larger clone differs at one position.

Library preparation was by 5' RACE. The run used an Illumina HiSeq 2500. A second about 7 to 11 cycle PCR used a sample-barcoded 5' primer and a J-beta primer mix. A template-switch 5' adaptor carrying 12 random nucleotides introduced a unique molecular identifier onto each TCR beta cDNA molecule. At least 2.5 million CDR3-containing paired-end reads were obtained from each sample. First-strand cDNA was synthesized from all RNA with the Mint cDNA synthesis kit, primed by a TRBC-specific oligonucleotide. Following uracil-DNA glycosylase treatment, a first 18-cycle PCR with universal primers M1SS and BC2_uni_R was performed on all cDNA. Processing in the source paper ran as follows. For normalization, 1 million high-quality reads, each with a distinct molecular identifier, were randomly selected from each sample. Instead of being binned into consensus sequences, reads with shared molecular identifiers were discarded. CDR3 identification, clonotype clustering and error correction used MiTCR with a Q25 quality threshold and the strictest error-elimination algorithm. A nonparametric unseen species model with Euler transformation was used to estimate a lower bound on total TCR beta diversity. TCRdb trimmed public reads at Q25 via fastp, called clones via MiXCR and kept in-frame beta chains. Each entry is one CDR3 protein sequence, shown with its most common DNA and genes. The V and J calls come from TCRdb's annotation, not from the publication. Recorded for this sample are some 710,000 distinct CDR3 sequences; 46% of them occurred a single time. The ten most abundant clones make up about a sixth of the sample.

The chain links TRBV6-5 with TRBJ1-1; the D segment could be TRBD1, given 6 matching bases. The TCR comes from a man of 80 years or more in good health. Sequencing was performed on blood. The CDR3 protein: CANTYGGGTEAFF. At the DNA level, the sequence is TGTGCCAACACCTATGGGGGCGGCACTGAAGCTTTCTTT.